This T cell receptor beta chain came from a study of vaccination and CD4 T cells after COVID-19. Whole-study context: The post-vaccine samples came a median approximately 75 days after dose two (range 14 to 241).

Time point given: late sampling 161 to 241 days after vaccination in a few convalescent patients. Regarding treatment: approximately 9-day PBMC culture with coronavirus spike peptide pools or control peptides (ViraFEST assay). Regarding this clonotype: The antigen is unknown.

The Oncomine TCR Beta short-read assay was what sequenced the DNA obtained from cultured CD4+ T cells. TCRdb re-derived calls from the PCR reads in MiXCR, one entry per CDR3 protein. The sample yields fewer than 30,000 distinct CDR3 sequences, 36% seen once. Germline CDR1 and CDR2: MNHEY and SVGAGI. V lost 0 bases and J 0 bases, leaving 9 bases between the germline ends. This CDR3 is built from 15 residues. This specimen consisted of CD4+ T cells from blood, cultured in vitro, obtained about 7 months after SARS-CoV-2 vaccination. This clonotype was obtained from a human donor who had recovered from COVID-19. This chain links TRBV6-5 with TRBJ2-7; tentative D call: TRBD1 (5 bases). The CDR3 loop is CASSYSAGHSYEQYF. The CDR3 DNA reads as TGTGCCAGCAGTTACTCAGCCGGACACTCCTACGAGCAGTACTTC.